This T cell receptor beta chain originates from a study of T cells after yellow fever vaccination. As for the study in general: SMART-Seq v4 Ultra Low Input prepared the low-cell-number fractions.

Using its own MiXCR run on the 5' RACE reads, TCRdb lists one record per CDR3 protein. This repertoire shows 620,000 or so distinct CDR3 sequences, 17% found once; its top ten account for approximately 15%. General observations from the study: Post-booster repertoires again held most primary-vaccination clones (roughly 95% CD4, 88% CD8). A secondary response was less intense yet reached its peak sooner, at day 5 versus 15.

This clonotype was picked up a small number of times. What it binds is unknown. Germline V gives CDR1 MNHEY, CDR2 SVGAGI. Trimming cost V 2 bases and J 7 bases, with 18 bases left between them. The CDR3 contains 17 residues. V usage is TRBV6-5 and J usage is TRBJ1-6, with D hard to call. Sequenced material: PBMCs, taken about 5 days after the first yellow fever vaccination. This clonotype was sampled from a man aged 18 to 29 who received the YFV17D yellow fever vaccine. The CDR3 protein is CASSYQWAASTNSPLHF. CDR3 nucleotides: TGTGCCAGCAGTTACCAATGGGCAGCCAGTACAAATTCACCCCTCCACTTT.